This entry concerns a single TCR beta chain. Its matching antigen is unknown. The data were taken from a study of blood T cells in healthy people across ages. General study points: Underestimates were what the diversity estimates from one million T cells were considered to be. The study found more naive CD4+ cells and higher diversity in long-lived than aged donors.

A sample-barcoded 5' primer and a J-beta primer mix were used in a second PCR of roughly 6 to 12 cycles. MiXCR, run by TCRdb on the 5' RACE reads, gives a single entry per CDR3 protein. The table includes some 1,000,000 distinct CDR3 sequences, under 30% detected once. V lost 6 bases to trimming and J lost 1 base, with 12 bases between them. Germline loops: CDR1 ENHRY, CDR2 SYGVKD. This CDR3 is 14 amino acids long. The same sample was also used in a study of T cells of mothers and their children. From that report: From each mother came over 9.5 million TCR beta CDR3 reads, and from each child came roughly 2.9 million. A slight, non-significant increase in overlap was found for related mother-child pairs relative to unrelated pairs.

Sequencing used blood. This TCR was recovered from a girl aged 2 to 9 in good health. The chain has TRBV10-3 and TRBJ2-5, with D maybe TRBD1 (6 bases). The CDR3 DNA is TGTGCCATCAGGGGTGACAGGATCCAAGAGACCCAGTACTTC. This sequence encodes CAIRGDRIQETQYF.